The table lists the clone carrying this TCR beta chain with a count of one. Per germline, CDR1 SGHDT and CDR2 YYEEEE. The CDR3 loop spans 17 amino acids. V lost 5 bases, J lost 0 bases, and 13 bases stayed unmatched. The data were produced by immunoSEQ multiplex PCR, yet TCRdb's version contains in-frame clones alone and is incomplete. The data show roughly 70,000 clones, roughly nine tenths seen once. These data are taken from a study of T cell changes during pregnancy in multiple sclerosis. This chain joins TRBV5-6 and TRBJ1-1; 7 bases match TRBD1. The source of this sequence is a female donor with multiple sclerosis, enrolled in a pregnancy study. The specimen was peripheral blood, collected before pregnancy. The CDR3 protein is CASSERDSRFMNTEAFF. CDR3 nucleotides: TGTGCCAGCAGTGAAAGGGACAGCCGCTTCATGAACACTGAAGCTTTCTTT.